Each of the 22 T cell receptor beta chains below was sequenced from the same sample in a study of T cells after yellow fever vaccination. In TCRdb, the 5' RACE reads were re-called with MiXCR into one record per CDR3 protein. The profile shows hundreds of thousands of distinct CDR3 sequences, under 7.5% of them singletons. Material: PBMCs, obtained 5 days after the yellow fever booster vaccination. The receptors originated from a man younger than 45 who received the YFV17D yellow fever vaccine.

There are a few counts of this clonotype. The V call is TRBV12-3 or TRBV12-4, the J call TRBJ2-7; TRBD1 aligns across 8 bases. With V trimmed by 6 bases and J by 5 bases, 18 bases remained unmatched. There are 17 residues in the CDR3. CDR3 loop: CASSPTGGPFGQDEQYF. The DNA of the CDR3 is TGTGCCAGCAGCCCTACAGGGGGTCCCTTCGGTCAGGACGAGCAGTACTTC.

This chain connects TRBV10-3 to TRBJ1-1, with D possibly matching TRBD1 (6 bases). Germline CDR1 reads ENHRY; CDR2 reads SYGVKD. V lost 11 bases, J lost 3 bases, and 16 bases lay in between. The CDR3 has 13 residues. The chain's CDR3 is CAASRDTDTEAFF. The CDR3 coding sequence is TGTGCCGCCTCTAGGGACACCGACACTGAAGCTTTCTTT.

This sequence joins TRBV5-1 and TRBJ1-1; tentatively, D is TRBD1 (5 bases). Trimming shortened V by 4 bases and J by 0 bases, and 13 bases separated the two germline ends. The CDR3 runs 15 residues. Germline loops: CDR1 SGHRS, CDR2 YFSETQ. The CDR3 bases are TGCGCCAGCAGCACTACCAGGGAAATGAACACTGAAGCTTTCTTT. This translates into CASSTTREMNTEAFF.

This clonotype was detected many times. This chain joins TRBV7-2 and TRBJ2-5, with D tentatively TRBD1 (6 bases). V was trimmed by 5 bases and J by 3 bases, leaving 22 bases between them. Germline CDR1 and CDR2: SGHTA and FQGNSA. This CDR3 comprises 17 residues. The CDR3 loop reads CASSDVGAGVLEETQYF. The CDR3 DNA is TGTGCCAGCAGCGACGTTGGGGCAGGGGTTCTTGAAGAGACCCAGTACTTC. The variable domain in full, completed from reference TRBV7-2 and TRBJ2-5, reads GAGVSQSPSNKVTEKGKDVELRCDPISGHTALYWYRQSLGQGLEFLIYFQGNSAPDKSGLPSDRFSAERTGGSVSTLTIQRTQQEDSAVYLCASSDVGAGVLEETQYFGPGTRLLVL.

This chain connects TRBV9 to TRBJ2-2; 10 bases agree with TRBD1. The CDR3 is 18 amino acids. Germline CDR1 and CDR2: SGDLS and YYNGEE. With 4 bases clipped from V and 0 bases from J, the junction kept 9 bases outside the gene matches. The CDR3 here is CASSPRDRGYTNTGELFF. In DNA, the CDR3 is TGTGCCAGCAGCCCCAGGGACAGGGGCTATACGAACACCGGGGAGCTGTTTTTT. The full variable domain, completed using reference TRBV9 and TRBJ2-2, is DSGVTQTPKHLITATGQRVTLRCSPRSGDLSVYWYQQSLDQGLQFLIQYYNGEERAKGNILERFSAQQFPDLHSELNLSSLELGDSALYFCASSPRDRGYTNTGELFFGEGSRLTVL.

This clonotype occurred a few times. The V call is TRBV7-2, the J call TRBJ2-7; D unresolved. V was pared by 11 bases and J by 0 bases, with 14 bases between. The CDR3 runs 13 residues. Germline values: CDR1 SGHTA, CDR2 FQGNSA. The CDR3 DNA reads TGTGCCTCTCAAGTGGGGTACTCCTACGAGCAGTACTTC. Amino acid sequence: CASQVGYSYEQYF.

V and J are TRBV5-6 and TRBJ2-2; D is unclear. This CDR3 has 14 amino acids. CDR1 SGHDT and CDR2 YYEEEE come from the germline V gene. V lost 7 bases and J 5 bases, leaving 15 bases between the germline ends. Here the CDR3 reads CASEKITRTGELFF. The CDR3, as DNA: TGTGCCAGCGAAAAAATCACGAGGACCGGGGAGCTGTTTTTT.

The chain carries TRBV27 and TRBJ1-2; D is uncertain. The CDR3 is made up of 14 amino acids. Looked up from germline, CDR1 is MNHEY and CDR2 is SMNVEV (reference sequence). V lost 3 bases, J lost 8 bases, and 16 bases lay in between. The DNA of the CDR3 is TGTGCCAGCAGTTTGTCAGGCTTCTATCAGGGCTACACCTTC. It codes for CASSLSGFYQGYTF.

As DNA, the CDR3 is TGTGCCAGCAGCCAAGCACGGCGGGAGCTGCTCGAGACCCAGTACTTC. It specifies CASSQARRELLETQYF. This chain uses TRBV3-1 with TRBJ2-5, with 7 bases that match TRBD2. V lost 1 base and J lost 5; bases outside the gene matches: 10. The CDR3 loop spans 16 amino acids. Germline loops: CDR1 LGHDT, CDR2 YNNKEL (reference sequence).

This clonotype was observed a handful of times. The chain carries TRBV10-3 and TRBJ2-7, with 7 bases identical to TRBD2. This CDR3 region has 15 residues. With V trimmed by 4 bases and J by 5 bases, 11 bases remained unmatched. Germline V gene data show CDR1 as ENHRY and CDR2 as SYGVKD. The CDR3 nucleotides read TGTGCCATCAGTGTGGGGGGGATCCCTAGCGACGAGCAGTACTTC. Its translation is CAISVGGIPSDEQYF.

The chain joins TRBV12-3 or TRBV12-4 to TRBJ2-7; the D gene is possibly TRBD1 (6 bases). V lost 6 bases and J lost 2, with 17 bases in between. There are 15 residues in the CDR3. The CDR3 DNA reads as TGTGCCAGCAGCCCCTTGGGGGCCTCTACCTACGAGCAGTACTTC. Translated: CASSPLGASTYEQYF.

This clonotype was seen only a few times. This chain connects TRBV7-8 to TRBJ2-6; D is ambiguous. The CDR3 extends over 15 amino acids. Germline-derived CDR1 and CDR2 are SGHVS and FQNEAQ. With 1 base removed from V and 2 bases from J, the gap between germline ends came to 6 bases. The CDR3 protein is CASSLGSAGANVLTF. The DNA of the CDR3 is TGTGCCAGCAGCTTAGGGAGTGCTGGGGCCAACGTCCTGACTTTC. Drawing the rest from reference TRBV7-8 and TRBJ2-6, the complete variable domain is GAGVSQSPRYKVAKRGQDVALRCDPISGHVSLFWYQQALGQGPEFLTYFQNEAQLDKSGLPSDRFFAERPEGSVSTLKIQRTQQEDSAVYLCASSLGSAGANVLTFGAGSRLTVL.

The chain recombines TRBV4-2 with TRBJ2-1, with a tentative D call TRBD2 (6 bases). CDR1 and CDR2 from the germline V gene are LGHNA and YNFKEQ. The CDR3 totals 15 residues. V was trimmed by 3 bases and J by 2 bases, leaving 11 bases between them. The DNA for the CDR3 is TGTGCCAGCAGCCAGGAGGGAGTGGCCTACAATGAGCAGTTCTTC. Translation: CASSQEGVAYNEQFF.

This clonotype was picked up many times. The J gene is TRBJ2-7, the V gene TRBV5-4; D remains unclear. The V gene lost 4 bases and the J gene lost 5 bases, with 10 bases spanning the gap. The CDR3 is 12 amino acids. The germline gives CDR1 SGHNT, CDR2 YYREEE (reference sequence). This CDR3 is CASSVPGNEQYF. As DNA, the CDR3 is TGTGCCAGCAGCGTCCCTGGCAACGAGCAGTACTTC.

This clonotype was picked up a small number of times. The genes are TRBV11-2 and TRBJ2-1, with 11 nucleotides matching TRBD1. There are 20 residues in the CDR3. Germline V gene data show CDR1 as SGHAT and CDR2 as FQNNGV. J was trimmed by 7 bases and V by 5 bases; bases with no gene match: 22. The DNA of the CDR3 is TGTGCCAGCAGCCATATATCCGTCTATGGGAGTGGGACAGGGGGAAATGAGCAGTTCTTC. Residues: CASSHISVYGSGTGGNEQFF.

This clonotype was recorded a few times. The V call is TRBV7-3, the J call TRBJ1-3; 7 bases are a match to TRBD1. V dropped 5 bases and J dropped 4; count of bases not matched to a gene: 2. Germline V gene sequence: CDR1 SGHTA, CDR2 FQGTGA. This CDR3 comprises 13 residues. DNA of the CDR3: TGTGCCAGCAGCCCGGGACAGGGAAACACCATATATTTT. The encoded protein is CASSPGQGNTIYF.

The chain links TRBV29-1 to TRBJ1-1; 7 positions agree with TRBD1. Trimming removed 6 bases from V and 0 bases from J; junction bases left unmatched: 4. The CDR3 length is 13 residues. In germline, CDR1 is SQVTM, CDR2 ANQGSEA. In DNA, the CDR3 is TGCAGCGTGGGGGGACAGCTGAACACTGAAGCTTTCTTT. Protein sequence: CSVGGQLNTEAFF.

This clonotype was seen more than once but under ten times. The chain recombines TRBV7-2 with TRBJ2-2; possibly TRBD1 for D (5 bases). Trimming left V 5 bases short and J 2 bases short, with 15 bases between. The CDR3 is 16 amino acids. Germline V lookup: CDR1 SGHTA, CDR2 FQGNSA. The CDR3 DNA sequence: TGTGCCAGCAGCCAACGGGCAGGACAAAACACCGGGGAGCTGTTTTTT. Translated, it gives CASSQRAGQNTGELFF.

The J gene is TRBJ2-3, the V gene TRBV29-1; D not certain. The V gene lost 0 bases and the J gene lost 6 bases, with 7 bases spanning the gap. CDR1 and CDR2 from the germline V gene are SQVTM and ANQGSEA. The CDR3 is 12 amino acids. CDR3 bases: TGCAGCGTTGAAGATCAAGGTGATACGCAGTATTTT. Translated: CSVEDQGDTQYF.

This clonotype was recorded a few times. The genes are TRBV30 and TRBJ2-1; TRBD1 is a possible D gene (6 bases). Germline-derived CDR1 and CDR2 are GTSNPN and SVGIG (reference sequence). The CDR3 is made up of 14 amino acids. Trimming stripped 4 bases from V and 6 bases from J, with 16 bases between. The CDR3 loop reads CAWIQGDTPNEQFF. The CDR3 DNA sequence: TGTGCCTGGATACAGGGAGACACTCCCAATGAGCAGTTCTTC.

This clonotype has more than one count but fewer than ten. The chain employs TRBV2 and TRBJ2-2; 9 bases are shared with TRBD2. CDR3 length: 16 residues. Germline-derived CDR1 and CDR2 are SNHLY and FYNNEI. Trimming took 3 bases from V and 5 from J; bases not matched to a gene: 7. CDR3 amino acids: CASSDGGRALTGELFF. CDR3 nucleotide sequence: TGTGCCAGCAGTGATGGCGGGAGGGCCCTTACCGGGGAGCTGTTTTTT.

This clonotype was counted ten times or more. The genes are TRBV11-2 and TRBJ1-1, with unresolved D. Per germline, CDR1 SGHAT and CDR2 FQNNGV. This CDR3 region has 13 residues. Trimming stripped 1 base from V and 11 bases from J, with 14 bases between. The CDR3 DNA reads as TGTGCCAGCAGCTTAGTCCCCCGGACGGAGGCTTTCTTT. Encoded protein: CASSLVPRTEAFF.